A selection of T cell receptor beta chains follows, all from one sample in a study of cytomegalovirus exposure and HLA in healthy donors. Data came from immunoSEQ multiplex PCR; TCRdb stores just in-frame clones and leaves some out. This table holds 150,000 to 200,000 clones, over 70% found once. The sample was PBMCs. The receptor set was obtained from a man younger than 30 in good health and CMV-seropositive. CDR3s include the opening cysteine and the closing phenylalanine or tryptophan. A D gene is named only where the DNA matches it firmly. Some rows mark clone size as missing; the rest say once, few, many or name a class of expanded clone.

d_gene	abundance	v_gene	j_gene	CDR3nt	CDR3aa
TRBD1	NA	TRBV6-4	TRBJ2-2	TGTGCCAGCAGTGCGTCAGGGGGTACCACCGGGGAGCTGTTTTTT	CASSASGGTTGELFF
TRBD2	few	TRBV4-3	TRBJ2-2	TGCGCCAGCAGCCAACAACTAGCGGGGGCGTCCGGGGAGCTGTTTTTT	CASSQQLAGASGELFF
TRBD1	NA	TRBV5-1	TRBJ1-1	TGCGCCAGCAGCTATTCCCGGGACAGAGGCACTGAAGCTTTCTTT	CASSYSRDRGTEAFF
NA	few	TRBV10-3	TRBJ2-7	TGTGCCATCAGTGAGTCCAGCGCCTACGAGCAGTACTTC	CAISESSAYEQYF
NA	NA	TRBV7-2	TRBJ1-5	TGTGCCAGCAGCCTGAGACAGAATCAGCCCCAGCATTTT	CASSLRQNQPQHF
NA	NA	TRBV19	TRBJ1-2	TGTGCCAGTACCTCGAGAAGAGGGTTTTATAGTTACACCTTC	CASTSRRGFYSYTF
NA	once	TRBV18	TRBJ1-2	TGTGCCAGCTCACCCCCTTTTGGGGGGAACTATGGCTACACCTTC	CASSPPFGGNYGYTF
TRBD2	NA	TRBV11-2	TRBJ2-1	TGTGCCAGCAGCGTAAGACTAGCGAGAAATGAGCAGTTCTTC	CASSVRLARNEQFF
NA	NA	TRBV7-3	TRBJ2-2	TGTGCCAGCAGCTTCGGCGGGGGCCTTAACACCGGGGAGCTGTTTTTT	CASSFGGGLNTGELFF
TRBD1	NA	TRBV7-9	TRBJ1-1	TGTGCCAGCAGCTTAGCGTATAGGGGGCCGAACACTGAAGCTTTCTTT	CASSLAYRGPNTEAFF
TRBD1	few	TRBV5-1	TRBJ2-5	TGCGCCAGCAGCTGGGGGACAGGTAAAGAGACCCAGTACTTC	CASSWGTGKETQYF
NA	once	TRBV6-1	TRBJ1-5	TGTGCCAGCATTGGCTCTTACAGCAATCAGCCCCAGCATTTT	CASIGSYSNQPQHF
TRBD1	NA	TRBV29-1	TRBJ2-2	TGCAGCGTTCTATACGGACAGGGTGGAACCGGGGAGCTGTTTTTT	CSVLYGQGGTGELFF
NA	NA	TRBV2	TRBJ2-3	TGTGCCAGCAGTGCGGGACCAGGGGTTTACCAATACACAGATACGCAGTATTTT	CASSAGPGVYQYTDTQYF
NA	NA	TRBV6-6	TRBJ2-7	TGTGCCAGCGGTTCCGGCTACGAGCAGTACTTC	CASGSGYEQYF
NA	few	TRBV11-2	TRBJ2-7	TGTGCCAGCAGCTTCCGGGTCGCCTACGAGCAGTACTTC	CASSFRVAYEQYF
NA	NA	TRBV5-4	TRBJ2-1	TGTGCCAGCAGCTCGGACTACCCCTCCTACAATGAGCAGTTCTTC	CASSSDYPSYNEQFF
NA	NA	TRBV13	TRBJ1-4	TGTGCCAGCAGCTGGGGCCGCCACGGTGAAAAACTGTTTTTT	CASSWGRHGEKLFF
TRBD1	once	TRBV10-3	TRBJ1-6	TGTGCCATCAGTGAGGACAGGGGGAATTCACCCCTCCACTTT	CAISEDRGNSPLHF
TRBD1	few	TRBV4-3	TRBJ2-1	TGCGCCAGCAGCCAAATAACAGGGGGCAGTGAGCAGTTCTTC	CASSQITGGSEQFF
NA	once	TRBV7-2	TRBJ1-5	TGTGCCAGCAGCTTAGCGCGACACTATCAGCCCCAGCATTTT	CASSLARHYQPQHF
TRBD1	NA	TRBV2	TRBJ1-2	TGTGCCGGCCTCGACCCTTACAGGGGGCGAGGTGGCTACACCTTC	CAGLDPYRGRGGYTF
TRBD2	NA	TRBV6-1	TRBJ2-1	TGTGCCAGCAGTGAAAACGAAGCGGGAGCCATCTACAATGAGCAGTTCTTC	CASSENEAGAIYNEQFF
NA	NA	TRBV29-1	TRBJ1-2	TGCAGCGTCACCCGTTCAGGGGTCTATGGCTACACCTTC	CSVTRSGVYGYTF
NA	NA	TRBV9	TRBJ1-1	TGTGCCAGCAGTCCCACCGGGACTGCAAGCACTGAAGCTTTCTTT	CASSPTGTASTEAFF
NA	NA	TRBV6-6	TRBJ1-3	TGTGCCAGCAGTTACGGGCAGGGGGGAAACACCATATATTTT	CASSYGQGGNTIYF
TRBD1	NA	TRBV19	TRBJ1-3	TGTGCCAGTAGCGACAGGGACTCTGGAAACACCATATATTTT	CASSDRDSGNTIYF
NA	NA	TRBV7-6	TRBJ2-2	TGTGCCAGCAGCCCAAGTAGCGGAACTTACACCGGGGAGCTGTTTTTT	CASSPSSGTYTGELFF
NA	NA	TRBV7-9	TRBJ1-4	TGTGCCAGCAGCTTAGGGGGAGGGAGAGACCACCTTGAAAAACTGTTTTTT	CASSLGGGRDHLEKLFF
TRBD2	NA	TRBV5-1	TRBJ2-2	TGCGCCAGCAGCTCGCAGGGAGGGCCGAACACCGGGGAGCTGTTTTTT	CASSSQGGPNTGELFF
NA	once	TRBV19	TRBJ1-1	TGTGCCAGTAGTATGTCGACAGGACCGTTTGAAGCTTTCTTT	CASSMSTGPFEAFF
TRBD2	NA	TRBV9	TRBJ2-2	TGTGCCAGCAGCCCTGGACTAGCGGGATATACCGGGGAGCTGTTTTTT	CASSPGLAGYTGELFF